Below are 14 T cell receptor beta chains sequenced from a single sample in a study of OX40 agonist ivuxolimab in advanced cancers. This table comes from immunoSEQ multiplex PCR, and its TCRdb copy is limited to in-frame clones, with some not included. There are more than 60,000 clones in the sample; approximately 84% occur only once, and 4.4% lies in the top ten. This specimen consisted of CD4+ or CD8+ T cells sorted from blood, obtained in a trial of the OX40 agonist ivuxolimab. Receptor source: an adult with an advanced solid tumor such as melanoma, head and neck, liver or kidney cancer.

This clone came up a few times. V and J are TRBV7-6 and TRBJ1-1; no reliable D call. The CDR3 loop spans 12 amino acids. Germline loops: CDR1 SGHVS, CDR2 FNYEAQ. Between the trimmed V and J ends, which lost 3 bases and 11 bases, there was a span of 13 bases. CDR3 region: CASSFPPFSAFF. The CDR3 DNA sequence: TGTGCCAGCAGCTTCCCCCCGTTTAGTGCTTTCTTT.

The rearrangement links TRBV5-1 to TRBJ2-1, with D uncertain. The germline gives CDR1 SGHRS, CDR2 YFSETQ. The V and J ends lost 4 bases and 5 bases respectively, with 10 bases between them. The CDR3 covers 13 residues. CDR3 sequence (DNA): TGCGCCAGCAGCCACAATTTGGACAATGAGCAGTTCTTC. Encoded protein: CASSHNLDNEQFF.

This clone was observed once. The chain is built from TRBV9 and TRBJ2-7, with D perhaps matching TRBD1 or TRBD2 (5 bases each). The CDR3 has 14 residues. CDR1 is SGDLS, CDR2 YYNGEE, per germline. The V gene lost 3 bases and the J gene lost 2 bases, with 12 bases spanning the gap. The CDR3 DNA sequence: TGTGCCAGCAGCGCCTCCGGGACCACCTACGAGCAGTACTTC. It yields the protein CASSASGTTYEQYF.

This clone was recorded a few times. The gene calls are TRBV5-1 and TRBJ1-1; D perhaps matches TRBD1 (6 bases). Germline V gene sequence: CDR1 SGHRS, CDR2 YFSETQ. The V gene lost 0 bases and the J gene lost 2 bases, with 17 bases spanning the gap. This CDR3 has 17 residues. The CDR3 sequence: CASSLAGIGGGNTEAFF. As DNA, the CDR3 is TGCGCCAGCAGCTTGGCGGGAATTGGGGGCGGCAACACTGAAGCTTTCTTT.

The CDR3 nucleotides read TGTGCCAGCAGCGCCCGCACAGATACGCAGTATTTT. This gives the protein CASSARTDTQYF. The chain recombines TRBV7-8 with TRBJ2-3; no firm D call. The CDR3 extends over 12 amino acids. V dropped 5 bases and J dropped 1 base, with 4 bases sitting between them. Looked up from germline, CDR1 is SGHVS and CDR2 is FQNEAQ.

CDR3 DNA sequence: TGTGCCAGCAAACAACAGGGGGCGTCCTACGAGCAGTACTTC. This codes for CASKQQGASYEQYF. The V and J genes are TRBV6-5 and TRBJ2-7; 9 bases line up with TRBD1. Germline assignment: CDR1 MNHEY and CDR2 SVGAGI. CDR3 length: 14 residues. V was clipped by 7 bases and J by 1 base; unmatched bases: 5.

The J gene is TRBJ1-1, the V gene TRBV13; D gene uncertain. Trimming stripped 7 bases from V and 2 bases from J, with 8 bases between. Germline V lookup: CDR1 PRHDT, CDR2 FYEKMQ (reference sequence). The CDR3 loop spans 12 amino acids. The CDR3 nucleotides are TGTGCCAGCAAAGTGCGTAACACTGAAGCTTTCTTT. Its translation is CASKVRNTEAFF. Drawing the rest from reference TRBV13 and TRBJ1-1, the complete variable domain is AAGVIQSPRHLIKEKRETATLKCYPIPRHDTVYWYQQGPGQDPQFLISFYEKMQSDKGSIPDRFSAQQFSDYHSELNMSSLELGDSALYFCASKVRNTEAFFGQGTRLTVV.

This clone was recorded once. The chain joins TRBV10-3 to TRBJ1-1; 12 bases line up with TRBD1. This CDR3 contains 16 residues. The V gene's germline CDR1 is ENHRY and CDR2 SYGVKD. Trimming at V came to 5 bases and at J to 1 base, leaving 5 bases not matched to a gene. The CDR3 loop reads CAISSGTGGKNTEAFF. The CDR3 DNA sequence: TGTGCCATCAGTTCCGGGACAGGGGGCAAGAACACTGAAGCTTTCTTT.

CDR3 amino acids: CASKVGKNTEAFF. Written as DNA, the CDR3 is TGTGCCAGCAAAGTGGGGAAGAACACTGAAGCTTTCTTT. The V call is TRBV6-1, the J call TRBJ1-1; D is unresolved. The CDR3 loop spans 13 amino acids. CDR1 is MNHNS, CDR2 SASEGT, per germline. V was trimmed by 7 bases and J by 1 base, leaving 10 bases between them.

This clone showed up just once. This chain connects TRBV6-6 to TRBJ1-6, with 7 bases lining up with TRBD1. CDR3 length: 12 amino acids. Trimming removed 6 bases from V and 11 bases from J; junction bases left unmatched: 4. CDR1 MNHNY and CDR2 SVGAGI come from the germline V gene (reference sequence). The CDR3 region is CASSRQGTPLHF. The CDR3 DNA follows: TGTGCCAGCAGCCGACAGGGAACACCCCTCCACTTT.

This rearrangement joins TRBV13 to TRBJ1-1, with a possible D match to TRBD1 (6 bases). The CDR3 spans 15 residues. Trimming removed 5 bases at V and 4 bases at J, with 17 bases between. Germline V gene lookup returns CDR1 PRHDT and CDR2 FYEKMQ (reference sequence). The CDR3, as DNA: TGTGCCAGCAGCCTCCGGAGCCAGGGGATCACTGAAGCTTTCTTT. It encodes CASSLRSQGITEAFF. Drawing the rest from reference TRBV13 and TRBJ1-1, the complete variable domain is AAGVIQSPRHLIKEKRETATLKCYPIPRHDTVYWYQQGPGQDPQFLISFYEKMQSDKGSIPDRFSAQQFSDYHSELNMSSLELGDSALYFCASSLRSQGITEAFFGQGTRLTVV.

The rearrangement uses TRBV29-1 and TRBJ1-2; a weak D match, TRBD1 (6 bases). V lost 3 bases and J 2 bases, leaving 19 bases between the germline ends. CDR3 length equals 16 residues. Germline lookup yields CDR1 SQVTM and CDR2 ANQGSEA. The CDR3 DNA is TGCAGCGTTGACCTGACCCTCGGAGGGGGGAACTATGGCTACACCTTC. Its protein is CSVDLTLGGGNYGYTF.

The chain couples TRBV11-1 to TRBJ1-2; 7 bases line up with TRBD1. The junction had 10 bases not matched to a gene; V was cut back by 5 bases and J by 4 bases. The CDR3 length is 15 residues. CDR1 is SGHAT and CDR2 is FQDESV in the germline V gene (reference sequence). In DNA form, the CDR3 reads TGTGCCAGCAGCCCAGACAGGGCGCAGGGCTATGGCTACACCTTC. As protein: CASSPDRAQGYGYTF.

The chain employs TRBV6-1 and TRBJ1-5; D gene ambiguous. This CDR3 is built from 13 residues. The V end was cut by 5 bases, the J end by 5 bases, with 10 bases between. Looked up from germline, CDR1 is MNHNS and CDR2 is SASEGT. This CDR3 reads CASSMGFDQPQHF. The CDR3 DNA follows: TGTGCCAGCAGTATGGGGTTTGATCAGCCCCAGCATTTT.